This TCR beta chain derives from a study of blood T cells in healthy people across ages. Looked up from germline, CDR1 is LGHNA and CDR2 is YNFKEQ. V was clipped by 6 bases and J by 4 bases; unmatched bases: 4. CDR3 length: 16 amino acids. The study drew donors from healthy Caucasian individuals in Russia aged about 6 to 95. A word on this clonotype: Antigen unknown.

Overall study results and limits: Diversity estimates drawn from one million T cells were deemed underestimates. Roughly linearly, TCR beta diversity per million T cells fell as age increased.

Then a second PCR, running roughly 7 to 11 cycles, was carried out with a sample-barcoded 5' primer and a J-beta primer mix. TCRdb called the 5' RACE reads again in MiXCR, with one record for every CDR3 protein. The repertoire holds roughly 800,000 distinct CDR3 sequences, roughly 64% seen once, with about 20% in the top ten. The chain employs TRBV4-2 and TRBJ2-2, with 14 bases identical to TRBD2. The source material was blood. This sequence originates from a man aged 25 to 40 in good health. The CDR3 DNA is TGTGCCAGCAGGGGGACTAGCGGGAGTCCCACCGGGGAGCTGTTTTTT. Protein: CASRGTSGSPTGELFF.